The 31 T cell receptor beta chains reported below all come from one sample, sequenced in a study of shared clonotypes between healthy human individuals. Method: immunoSEQ multiplex PCR; TCRdb's copy keeps in-frame clones and lacks some. The table shows about 750,000 clones, with 85% to 95% occurring only once. Naive CD8 cells lacked CD45RO and underwent positive selection for CCR7, leaving out terminally differentiated effector memory CD45RA+ cells. The sample comprised naive CD8+ T cells sorted from blood. The origin of the receptors is a man between 25 and 39 years old in good health.

This clone has a handful of counts. The chain employs TRBV2 and TRBJ2-7, with 9 nucleotides matching TRBD1. CDR1 is SNHLY, CDR2 FYNNEI, per germline. This CDR3 contains 16 residues. Germline trimming cut 2 bases from V and 5 bases from J; bases unmatched to any gene: 10. The CDR3 here is CASSESTGTGWNEQYF. In nucleotides, the CDR3 is TGTGCCAGCAGTGAATCTACCGGGACAGGGTGGAACGAGCAGTACTTC.

The chain combines TRBV5-1 with TRBJ2-3; D possibly matches TRBD1 or TRBD2 (5 bases each). CDR1 is SGHRS and CDR2 is YFSETQ in the germline V gene. The CDR3 sequence is 15 residues long. V dropped 0 bases and J dropped 4 bases, with 12 bases sitting between them. The CDR3 DNA is TGCGCCAGCAGCTTGGGGGGGAGTAGGGCAGATACGCAGTATTTT. This codes for CASSLGGSRADTQYF.

The chain uses TRBV19 and TRBJ2-7, with D possibly matching TRBD2 (6 bases). Germline V CDR1 and CDR2: LNHDA, SQIVND (reference sequence). This CDR3 has 15 amino acids. V was shortened by 1 base and J by 2 bases, with 12 bases between the two germline ends. Here the CDR3 reads CASSIGGLGAYEQYF. In DNA, the CDR3 is TGTGCCAGTAGTATAGGGGGACTGGGAGCCTACGAGCAGTACTTC.

The chain has TRBV7-4 and TRBJ2-5, with D hard to call. The CDR3 covers 10 residues. Germline CDR1 SGHVT, CDR2 SQSDAQ. The V end was cut by 6 bases, the J end by 4 bases, with 3 bases between. The CDR3 loop reads CASRGETQYF. DNA of the CDR3: TGTGCCAGCAGAGGAGAGACCCAGTACTTC.

The J gene is TRBJ2-7, the V gene TRBV6-1, with TRBD1 as a possible D gene (5 bases). CDR1 is MNHNS, CDR2 SASEGT, per germline. The CDR3 is 15 residues long. The V gene lost 5 bases and the J gene lost 6 bases, with 20 bases spanning the gap. The CDR3 DNA sequence: TGTGCCAGCAGTAGACGCAGGGTAGAAGACGGCGAGCAGTACTTC. Its translation is CASSRRRVEDGEQYF.

CDR3 DNA: TGTGCCAGTAGTCCCTCCCTTAGGGGTGTGGAGACCCAGTACTTC. It yields the protein CASSPSLRGVETQYF. J is TRBJ2-5 and V is TRBV19; possibly TRBD1 for D (5 bases). This CDR3 has 15 residues. V was cut by 5 bases and J by 5 bases, with 18 bases left in between. Germline lookup yields CDR1 LNHDA and CDR2 SQIVND (reference sequence).

The CDR3 region has the DNA TGCGCCAGCAGCTTGGTCAGTGTAATGAACACTGAAGCTTTCTTT. Its translation: CASSLVSVMNTEAFF. The chain couples TRBV5-1 to TRBJ1-1; the D is unclear. The germline CDR1 and CDR2 sequences are SGHRS and YFSETQ. Between the trimmed V and J ends, which lost 0 bases and 0 bases, there was a span of 9 bases. There are 15 residues in the CDR3.

This clone appeared a single time. The DNA for the CDR3 is TGTGCCAGCAGCGGGCGTAGCGGGAGCACAGATACGCAGTATTTT. This sequence encodes CASSGRSGSTDTQYF. This rearrangement joins TRBV7-9 to TRBJ2-3; TRBD2 matches 7 bases. The CDR3 consists of 15 residues. The V segment lost 5 bases and the J segment 0 bases; nucleotides outside the gene matches: 5. The germline V gene has CDR1 SEHNR and CDR2 FQNEAQ (reference sequence).

The chain employs TRBV13 and TRBJ1-4; TRBD1 might be the D (5 bases). Germline values: CDR1 PRHDT, CDR2 FYEKMQ (reference sequence). Trimming cost V 4 bases and J 0 bases, with 12 bases left between them. CDR3 length: 16 amino acids. The CDR3, as DNA: TGTGCCAGCAGCTCGATCAGGGAAACAACTAATGAAAAACTGTTTTTT. This sequence encodes CASSSIRETTNEKLFF.

V usage is TRBV9 and J usage is TRBJ1-2; D is ambiguous. Trimming took 2 bases from V and 6 from J, leaving 14 bases between them. The CDR3 runs to 14 residues. CDR1 and CDR2 (germline): SGDLS, YYNGEE. CDR3 in DNA: TGTGCCAGCAGCGTCCGAGACGGCGCCGATGGCTACACCTTC. This sequence encodes CASSVRDGADGYTF.

This chain uses TRBV5-1 with TRBJ2-3; a possible D gene is TRBD2 (5 bases). CDR3 length: 15 residues. Trimming pared 3 bases from V and 4 bases from J, leaving 15 bases between. CDR1 and CDR2 (germline): SGHRS, YFSETQ. The CDR3 nucleotides read TGCGCCAGCAGCTCGTTCCGGGAAGCGGCAGATACGCAGTATTTT. This translates into CASSSFREAADTQYF.

CDR3 sequence: CASSTGNEQYF. The CDR3 DNA follows: TGTGCCAGCAGCACAGGGAACGAGCAGTACTTC. V usage is TRBV6-5 and J usage is TRBJ2-7, with D possibly TRBD1 on 6 matching bases. The V and J ends lost 6 bases and 5 bases respectively, with 8 bases between them. This CDR3 region has 11 residues. The germline V gene encodes CDR1 MNHEY and CDR2 SVGAGI.

The rearrangement uses TRBV15 and TRBJ2-5; 7 bases agree with TRBD1. Germline V CDR1 and CDR2: LNHNV, YYDKDF (reference sequence). The CDR3 length is 14 residues. V shed 5 bases, J shed 0 bases, and the junction held 3 bases outside the gene matches. CDR3 DNA: TGTGCCACCAGCGGGACAGTCGACCAAGAGACCCAGTACTTC. It yields the protein CATSGTVDQETQYF.

A note on this clone: This CDR3 is also generated by other DNA sequences in the sample. The chain is built from TRBV27 and TRBJ2-7, with D hard to call. The germline CDR1 and CDR2 sequences are MNHEY and SMNVEV (reference sequence). With 0 bases removed from V and 2 bases from J, the gap between germline ends came to 8 bases. The CDR3 runs to 14 residues. DNA for the CDR3: TGTGCCAGCAGTTTATCTAGAGCCACCTACGAGCAGTACTTC. Its translation: CASSLSRATYEQYF.

The chain links TRBV19 to TRBJ2-3; 7 bases align to TRBD2. The CDR3 covers 15 residues. Germline-derived CDR1 and CDR2 are LNHDA and SQIVND (reference sequence). V shed 3 bases and J 5 bases; nucleotides not matched to a gene: 8. CDR3 protein: CASSILAGVGDTQYF. For the CDR3, the DNA is TGTGCCAGTAGTATCCTGGCGGGAGTGGGAGATACGCAGTATTTT.

This chain uses TRBV6-5 with TRBJ2-2, with D possibly matching TRBD2 (5 bases). The ends were cut back, 4 bases at V and 8 bases at J, with 8 bases in the middle. Per the germline V gene, CDR1 is MNHEY and CDR2 is SVGAGI. This CDR3 comprises 12 residues. The CDR3, as DNA: TGTGCCAGCAGTTCCCCGGGGGGGGAGCTGTTTTTT. Its translation is CASSSPGGELFF.

The chain carries TRBV6-6 and TRBJ2-3; 9 bases are shared with TRBD1. The germline gives CDR1 MNHNY, CDR2 SVGAGI (reference sequence). This CDR3 is built from 15 residues. The J segment lost 0 bases and the V segment lost 4 bases, leaving 2 bases of the junction unmatched. DNA for the CDR3: TGTGCCAGCAGTTGGACAGGGGCGAGCACAGATACGCAGTATTTT. As protein: CASSWTGASTDTQYF.

This chain links TRBV27 with TRBJ2-1; the D gene is possibly TRBD1 (7 bases). Looked up from germline, CDR1 is MNHEY and CDR2 is SMNVEV (reference sequence). V gave up 5 bases and J gave up 14 bases, with 22 bases separating them. This CDR3 has 14 amino acids. CDR3 in amino acids: CASSHPDRTGDEFF. The CDR3 DNA reads TGTGCCAGCAGTCACCCGGACAGGACGGGGGACGAGTTCTTC.

V usage is TRBV6-1 and J usage is TRBJ2-7, with 9 bases fitting TRBD1. This CDR3 is built from 13 residues. Germline values: CDR1 MNHNS, CDR2 SASEGT. V shed 7 bases, J shed 3 bases, and the junction held 4 bases outside the gene matches. The CDR3 DNA is TGTGCCAGCAAGAGACAGGGGGACTACGAGCAGTACTTC. It encodes CASKRQGDYEQYF.

The V call is TRBV9, the J call TRBJ2-5, with 7 bases fitting TRBD2. Germline V gene sequence: CDR1 SGDLS, CDR2 YYNGEE. This CDR3 contains 15 residues. Unmatched junction bases numbered 9, after V lost 2 bases and J lost 5 bases. The CDR3 nucleotides read TGTGCCAGCAGCGTTACTAGCGCTATGGGGGAGACCCAGTACTTC. Translated, it gives CASSVTSAMGETQYF.

The V gene is TRBV11-3, the J gene TRBJ2-7; 8 positions agree with TRBD1. V shed 5 bases, J shed 5 bases, and the junction held 14 bases outside the gene matches. This CDR3 comprises 16 residues. Germline loops: CDR1 SGHNT, CDR2 YENEEA. The CDR3 sequence is CASSPMTGAIGDEQYF. CDR3 DNA sequence: TGTGCCAGCAGCCCAATGACAGGGGCCATCGGAGACGAGCAGTACTTC.

The chain couples TRBV4-1 to TRBJ2-7, with D tentatively TRBD2 (5 bases). The CDR3 consists of 15 residues. The ends were cut back, 5 bases at V and 0 bases at J, with 14 bases in the middle. Per germline, CDR1 MGHRA and CDR2 YSYEKL. The CDR3 is CASSNGERNSYEQYF. CDR3 DNA: TGCGCCAGCAGCAATGGGGAGCGGAACTCCTACGAGCAGTACTTC.

V and J are TRBV23-1 and TRBJ2-4; D remains unclear. TRBV23-1 is an ORF for which the function is uncertain. This CDR3 spans 16 amino acids. Trimming took 3 bases from V and 0 from J, leaving 12 bases between them. This CDR3 reads CASSHCSEIAKNIQYF. The CDR3 bases are TGCGCCAGCAGTCATTGCTCTGAGATAGCCAAAAACATTCAGTACTTC.

The chain is built from TRBV5-4 and TRBJ2-5, with 10 bases identical to TRBD2. V shed 1 base, J shed 0 bases, and the junction held 0 bases outside the gene matches. From germline, CDR1 is SGHNT and CDR2 YYREEE (reference sequence). The CDR3 extends over 15 amino acids. The CDR3 nucleotides are TGTGCCAGCAGCTTGACTAGCGGGAACCAAGAGACCCAGTACTTC. Its protein is CASSLTSGNQETQYF. Using reference TRBV5-4 and TRBJ2-5 for the parts outside the CDR3, the full variable domain is ETGVTQSPTHLIKTRGQQVTLRCSSQSGHNTVSWYQQALGQGPQFIFQYYREEENGRGNFPPRFSGLQFPNYSSELNVNALELDDSALYLCASSLTSGNQETQYFGPGTRLLVL.

The table lists this clone with a few counts. V is TRBV27 and J is TRBJ2-5, with no clear D. The CDR3 has 11 residues. CDR1 MNHEY and CDR2 SMNVEV come from the germline V gene (reference sequence). V lost 7 bases and J 3 bases, leaving 6 bases between the germline ends. Here the CDR3 DNA reads TGTGCCAGCAACCTTAAAGAGACCCAGTACTTC. As protein: CASNLKETQYF.

V is TRBV4-1 and J is TRBJ1-5, with D unclear. The V gene lost 2 bases and the J gene lost 3 bases, with 8 bases spanning the gap. CDR3 size: 14 residues. Germline V lookup: CDR1 MGHRA, CDR2 YSYEKL. The CDR3 protein is CASSQRQNNQPQHF. In DNA form, the CDR3 reads TGCGCCAGCAGCCAACGGCAGAACAATCAGCCCCAGCATTTT.

Turning to this clone: Different DNA sequences within this sample yield the same CDR3. The rearrangement joins TRBV7-6 to TRBJ2-7; the D is unclear. Germline CDR1 and CDR2: SGHVS and FNYEAQ. The V and J ends lost 5 bases and 4 bases respectively, with 6 bases between them. This CDR3 contains 11 residues. CDR3 amino acids: CASSPGYEQYF. Here the CDR3 DNA reads TGTGCCAGCAGCCCTGGGTACGAGCAGTACTTC.

The rearrangement joins TRBV5-1 to TRBJ2-3, with unresolved D. With 9 bases removed from V and 7 bases from J, the gap between germline ends came to 21 bases. Germline V gene sequence: CDR1 SGHRS, CDR2 YFSETQ. The length of the CDR3 is 14 residues. CDR3 amino acids: CATQTGPRPYTQYF. DNA for the CDR3: TGCGCCACTCAAACCGGACCTCGGCCATATACGCAGTATTTT.

The CDR3 here is CASSVGPGGGLDEQYF. DNA for the CDR3: TGTGCCAGCAGCGTAGGGCCAGGGGGAGGATTAGACGAGCAGTACTTC. V is TRBV9 and J is TRBJ2-7; tentatively, D is TRBD1 (7 bases). The germline gives CDR1 SGDLS, CDR2 YYNGEE. V was shortened by 0 bases and J by 5 bases, with 18 bases between the two germline ends. The CDR3 has 16 amino acids.

This clone was found a few times. V is TRBV6-5 and J is TRBJ1-2; tentative D call: TRBD1 (6 bases). Trimming removed 0 bases from V and 9 bases from J, with 14 bases in between. The length of the CDR3 is 14 residues. CDR1 MNHEY and CDR2 SVGAGI come from the germline V gene. The CDR3 bases are TGTGCCAGCAGTTACTCGTTAGGGGGTAAGAGCTACACCTTC. It encodes CASSYSLGGKSYTF.

The chain couples TRBV7-9 to TRBJ2-5, with D maybe TRBD2 (6 bases). The CDR3 runs to 16 residues. V was cut by 4 bases and J by 3 bases, with 18 bases left in between. Looked up from germline, CDR1 is SEHNR and CDR2 is FQNEAQ (reference sequence). As DNA, the CDR3 is TGTGCCAGCAGCTCGCTTGCGCGGGAAATTGAAGAGACCCAGTACTTC. It is translated as CASSSLAREIEETQYF.